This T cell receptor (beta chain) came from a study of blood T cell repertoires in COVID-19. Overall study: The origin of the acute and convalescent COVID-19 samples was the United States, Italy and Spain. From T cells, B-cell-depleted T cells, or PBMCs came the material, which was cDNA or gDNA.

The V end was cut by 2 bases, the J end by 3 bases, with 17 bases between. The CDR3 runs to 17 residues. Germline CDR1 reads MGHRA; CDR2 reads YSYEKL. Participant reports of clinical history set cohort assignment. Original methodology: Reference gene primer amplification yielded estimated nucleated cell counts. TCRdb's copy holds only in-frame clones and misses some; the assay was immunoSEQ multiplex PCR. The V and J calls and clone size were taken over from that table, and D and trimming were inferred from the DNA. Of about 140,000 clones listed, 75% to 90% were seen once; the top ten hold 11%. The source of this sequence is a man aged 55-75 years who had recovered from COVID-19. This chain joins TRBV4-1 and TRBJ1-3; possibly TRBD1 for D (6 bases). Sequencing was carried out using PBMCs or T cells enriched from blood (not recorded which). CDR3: CASSQPRTERIGNTIYF. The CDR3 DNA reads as TGCGCCAGCAGCCAACCACGGACAGAGCGCATTGGAAACACCATATATTTT.